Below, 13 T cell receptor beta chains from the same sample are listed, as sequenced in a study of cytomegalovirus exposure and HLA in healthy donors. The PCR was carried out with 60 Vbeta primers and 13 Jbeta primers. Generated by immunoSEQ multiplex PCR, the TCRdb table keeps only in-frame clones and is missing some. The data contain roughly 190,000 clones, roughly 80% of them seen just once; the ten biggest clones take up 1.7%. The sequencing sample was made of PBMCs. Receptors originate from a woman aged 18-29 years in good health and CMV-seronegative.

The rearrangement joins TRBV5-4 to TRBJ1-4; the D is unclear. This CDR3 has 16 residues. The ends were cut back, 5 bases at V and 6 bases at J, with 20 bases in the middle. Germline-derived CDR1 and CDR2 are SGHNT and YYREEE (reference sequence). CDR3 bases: TGTGCCAGCAGTCGAGTGGGGTCCGGGAGAGATGAAAAACTGTTTTTT. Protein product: CASSRVGSGRDEKLFF.

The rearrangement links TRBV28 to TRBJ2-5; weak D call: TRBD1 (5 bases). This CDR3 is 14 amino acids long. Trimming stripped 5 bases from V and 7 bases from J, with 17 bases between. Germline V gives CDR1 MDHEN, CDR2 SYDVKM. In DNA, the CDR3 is TGTGCCAGCAGTCCCCCATCTGGGGCTCCGACCCAGTACTTC. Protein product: CASSPPSGAPTQYF.

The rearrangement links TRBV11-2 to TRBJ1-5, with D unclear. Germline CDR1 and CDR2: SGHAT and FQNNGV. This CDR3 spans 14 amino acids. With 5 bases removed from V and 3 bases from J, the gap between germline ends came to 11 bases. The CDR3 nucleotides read TGTGCCAGCAGCGCTCAACAGATCAATCAGCCCCAGCATTTT. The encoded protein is CASSAQQINQPQHF. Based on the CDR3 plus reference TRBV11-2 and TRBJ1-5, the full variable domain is EAGVAQSPRYKIIEKRQSVAFWCNPISGHATLYWYQQILGQGPKLLIQFQNNGVVDDSQLPKDRFSAERLKGVDSTLKIQPAKLEDSAVYLCASSAQQINQPQHFGDGTRLSIL.

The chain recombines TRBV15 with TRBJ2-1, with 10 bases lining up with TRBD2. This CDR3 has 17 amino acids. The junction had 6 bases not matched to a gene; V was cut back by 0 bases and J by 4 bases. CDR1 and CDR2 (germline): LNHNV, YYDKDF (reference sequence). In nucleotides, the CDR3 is TGTGCCACCAGCAGAGATTCAACTAGCGGGGTATACAATGAGCAGTTCTTC. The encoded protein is CATSRDSTSGVYNEQFF.

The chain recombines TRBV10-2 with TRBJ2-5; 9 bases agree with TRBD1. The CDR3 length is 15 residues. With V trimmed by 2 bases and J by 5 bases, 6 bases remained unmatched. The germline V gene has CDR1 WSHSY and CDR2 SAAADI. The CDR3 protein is CASSERDRVRETQYF. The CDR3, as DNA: TGCGCCAGCAGTGAGAGGGACAGGGTTCGGGAGACCCAGTACTTC.

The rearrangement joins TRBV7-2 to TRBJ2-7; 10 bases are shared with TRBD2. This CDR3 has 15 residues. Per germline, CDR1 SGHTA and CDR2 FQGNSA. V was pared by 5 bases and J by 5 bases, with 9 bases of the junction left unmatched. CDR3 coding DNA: TGTGCCAGCAGCCCAGCCGGGACTAGCGTCCACGAGCAGTACTTC. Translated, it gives CASSPAGTSVHEQYF. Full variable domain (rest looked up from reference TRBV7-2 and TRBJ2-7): GAGVSQSPSNKVTEKGKDVELRCDPISGHTALYWYRQSLGQGLEFLIYFQGNSAPDKSGLPSDRFSAERTGGSVSTLTIQRTQQEDSAVYLCASSPAGTSVHEQYFGPGTRLTVT.

The CDR3 nucleotides are TGTGCCTGGAGGCTGGGCGGGAGGTTCCATGAGCAGTTCTTC. This codes for CAWRLGGRFHEQFF. The chain couples TRBV30 to TRBJ2-1; 8 bases fit TRBD2. V trimming: 3 bases; J trimming: 8 bases; junction bases outside the gene matches: 9. Germline-derived CDR1 and CDR2 are GTSNPN and SVGIG (reference sequence). CDR3 length: 14 amino acids.

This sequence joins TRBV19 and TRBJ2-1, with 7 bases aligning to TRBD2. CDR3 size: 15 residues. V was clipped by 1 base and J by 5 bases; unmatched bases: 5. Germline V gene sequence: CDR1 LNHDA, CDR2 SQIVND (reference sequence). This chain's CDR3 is CASSIGRGSNNEQFF. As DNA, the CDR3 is TGTGCCAGTAGTATAGGGCGGGGGAGCAACAATGAGCAGTTCTTC.

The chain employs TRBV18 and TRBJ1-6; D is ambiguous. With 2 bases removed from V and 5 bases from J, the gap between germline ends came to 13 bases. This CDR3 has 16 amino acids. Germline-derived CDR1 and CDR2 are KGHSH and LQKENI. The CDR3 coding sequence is TGTGCCAGCTCACCATTCCTCCCAGACAATAATTCACCCCTCCACTTT. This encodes CASSPFLPDNNSPLHF. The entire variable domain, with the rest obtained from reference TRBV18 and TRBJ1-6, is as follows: NAGVMQNPRHLVRRRGQEARLRCSPMKGHSHVYWYRQLPEEGLKFMVYLQKENIIDESGMPKERFSAEFPKEGPSILRIQQVVRGDSAAYFCASSPFLPDNNSPLHFGNGTRLTVT.

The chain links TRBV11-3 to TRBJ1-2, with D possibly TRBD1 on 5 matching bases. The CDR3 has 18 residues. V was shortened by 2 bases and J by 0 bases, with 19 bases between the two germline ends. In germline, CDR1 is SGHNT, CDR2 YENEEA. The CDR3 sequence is CASSLQGWGVRANYGYTF. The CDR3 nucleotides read TGTGCCAGCAGCTTACAAGGGTGGGGCGTACGAGCTAACTATGGCTACACCTTC. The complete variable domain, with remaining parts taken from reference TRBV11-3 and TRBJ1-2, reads EAGVVQSPRYKIIEKKQPVAFWCNPISGHNTLYWYLQNLGQGPELLIRYENEEAVDDSQLPKDRFSAERLKGVDSTLKIQPAELGDSAVYLCASSLQGWGVRANYGYTFGSGTRLTVV.

The CDR3 loop reads CASSVGSGRVNNEQFF. In nucleotides, the CDR3 is TGTGCCAGCAGCGTAGGTAGCGGGAGGGTGAACAATGAGCAGTTCTTC. The chain is built from TRBV9 and TRBJ2-1; 11 bases map to TRBD2. Looked up from germline, CDR1 is SGDLS and CDR2 is YYNGEE. This CDR3 spans 16 amino acids. With 0 bases clipped from V and 5 bases from J, the junction kept 4 bases outside the gene matches.

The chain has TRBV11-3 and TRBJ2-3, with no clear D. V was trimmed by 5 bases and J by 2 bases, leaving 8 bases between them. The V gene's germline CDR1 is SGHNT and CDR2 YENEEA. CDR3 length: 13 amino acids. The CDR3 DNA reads TGTGCCAGCAGCCCCCGAGACACAGATACGCAGTATTTT. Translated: CASSPRDTDTQYF.

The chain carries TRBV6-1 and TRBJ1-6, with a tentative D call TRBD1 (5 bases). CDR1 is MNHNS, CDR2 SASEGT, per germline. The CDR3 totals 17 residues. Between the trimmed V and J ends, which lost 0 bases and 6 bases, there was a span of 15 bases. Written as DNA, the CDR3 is TGTGCCAGCAGTGAAGCTTGGGGCTGGGAACTTAATTCACCCCTCCACTTT. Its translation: CASSEAWGWELNSPLHF.